This T cell receptor (beta chain) appears in the sequencing data of a study of CD8 T cells in ankylosing spondylitis (dated by TCRdb to about 2017). As for the study more broadly: The study set out to find disease-linked TCR variants by profiling T cell receptor beta repertoires in ankylosing spondylitis patients and healthy donors. The full study cohort was made up of 25 ankylosing spondylitis patients and about a hundred healthy donors. Samples of peripheral blood were taken, and for ankylosing spondylitis patients, synovial fluid was collected as well.

For sequencing, an Illumina HiSeq 2500 was employed. Quantitative 5'-RACE with molecular barcodes was the method used to prepare the TCR beta libraries. Processing in the source paper ran as follows. A new computational method based on a probabilistic model of VDJ rearrangement was used to identify disease-linked TCR variants. Clones were called with MiXCR by TCRdb after fastp trimmed the public reads at Q25, and only in-frame beta chains were retained. CDR3 protein duplicates are merged, each entry listing the most common genes and DNA. The V and J calls here are based on TCRdb, not the publication. Counted in this sample were about 90,000 distinct CDR3 sequences; about 8.3% of them appeared once. The ten biggest clones cover 25% to 35% of the sample. With respect to this clonotype: Its antigen specificity is not known. Within one base of it there is no much larger clone, and no base qualities were kept.

Results and caveats for the whole study, not just this receptor: The disease-linked clones were reported as significantly enriched in matched synovial fluid samples from ankylosing spondylitis patients. The disease-linked clones showed a CD8+ phenotype and occurred at relatively low frequencies in peripheral blood. Some of the motif variants had been reported before in the synovial fluid and blood of reactive arthritis patients, a finding that suggests common disease-initiation mechanisms. Blood from ankylosing spondylitis patients appeared to be characterized by a TCR beta motif composed of eight or nine highly homologous amino acid variants.

The trim is 10 bases for V and 0 bases for J, with a gap of 13 bases between the germline ends. CDR1 MNHEY and CDR2 SMNVEV were looked up in the germline V gene (reference sequence). Taken from cysteine to phenylalanine, the CDR3 has 14 residues. Only the CDR3 region is kept as DNA, spanning 42 bases read in frame from base 1. The sequenced sample consisted of blood, either unsorted or a sorted T cell fraction (not recorded which). This sequence uses TRBV27 and TRBJ1-5, with no D gene named confidently. This receptor was identified in a male donor with ankylosing spondylitis. The sequenced DNA: TGTGCCACCCACAGTACCTATAGCAATCAGCCCCAGCATTTT. Its protein product is CATHSTYSNQPQHF.